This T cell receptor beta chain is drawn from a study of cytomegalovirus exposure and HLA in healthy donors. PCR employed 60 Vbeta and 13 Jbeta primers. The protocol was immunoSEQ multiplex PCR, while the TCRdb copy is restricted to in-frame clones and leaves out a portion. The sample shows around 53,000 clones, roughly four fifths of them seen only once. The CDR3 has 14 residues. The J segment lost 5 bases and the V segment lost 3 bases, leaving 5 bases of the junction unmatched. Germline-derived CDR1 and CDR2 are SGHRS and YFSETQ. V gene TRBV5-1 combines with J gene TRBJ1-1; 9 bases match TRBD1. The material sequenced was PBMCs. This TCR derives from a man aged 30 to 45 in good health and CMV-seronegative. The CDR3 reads CASSSRTGETEAFF. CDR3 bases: TGCGCCAGCAGCTCGAGGACAGGGGAAACTGAAGCTTTCTTT.